These 8 T cell receptor beta chains were sequenced from one sample in a study of early T cells in non-severe SARS-CoV-2 infection. TCRdb passed the 5' RACE reads through MiXCR, listing each CDR3 protein once. The sample carries tens of thousands of distinct CDR3 sequences, roughly 6% recorded once. What was sequenced was whole blood. These receptors all come from an adult who was a healthcare worker with PCR-confirmed SARS-CoV-2 infection or an uninfected control (not recorded which).

This clonotype showed up just a few times. The J gene is TRBJ1-5, the V gene TRBV29-1; D uncertain. Germline-derived CDR1 and CDR2 are SQVTM and ANQGSEA. V lost 6 bases and J lost 4, with 10 bases in between. The length of the CDR3 is 12 residues. The CDR3 bases are TGCAGCGTAACAGAGAGGAATCAGCCCCAGCATTTT. Protein sequence: CSVTERNQPQHF.

This clonotype turned up a few times. The chain carries TRBV7-9 and TRBJ2-3; 9 nucleotides line up with TRBD1. From germline, CDR1 is SEHNR and CDR2 FQNEAQ (reference sequence). Trimming removed 4 bases from V and 1 base from J; junction bases left unmatched: 3. This CDR3 spans 15 amino acids. Here the CDR3 DNA reads TGTGCCAGCAGCTACAGGGGGCCTGGCACAGATACGCAGTATTTT. Its translation: CASSYRGPGTDTQYF.

The chain is built from TRBV11-2 and TRBJ2-2, with D possibly being TRBD1 (5 bases). V shed 5 bases and J shed 6 bases, with 13 bases lying between them. This CDR3 spans 14 amino acids. Germline V gene sequence: CDR1 SGHAT, CDR2 FQNNGV. CDR3 bases: TGTGCCAGCAGCCCCTCAGTGGGGCCCGGGGAGCTGTTTTTT. Encoded protein: CASSPSVGPGELFF.

This clonotype was found many times. V and J are TRBV7-6 and TRBJ2-2; perhaps D is TRBD1 or TRBD2 (5 bases each). V lost 2 bases and J 4 bases, leaving 23 bases between the germline ends. The CDR3 contains 19 residues. The V gene's germline CDR1 is SGHVS and CDR2 FNYEAQ. The CDR3 region is CASSLLQGRGRAGTGELFF. The CDR3 DNA follows: TGTGCCAGCAGCTTACTTCAGGGCCGGGGACGCGCGGGCACCGGGGAGCTGTTTTTT. The entire variable domain, with the rest obtained from reference TRBV7-6 and TRBJ2-2, is as follows: GAGVSQSPRYKVTKRGQDVALRCDPISGHVSLYWYRQALGQGPEFLTYFNYEAQQDKSGLPNDRFSAERPEGSISTLTIQRTEQRDSAMYRCASSLLQGRGRAGTGELFFGEGSRLTVL.

This clonotype was recorded at least ten times. The CDR3 sequence: CASSYLGGNTIYF. The CDR3 region has the DNA TGTGCCAGCAGTTACCTGGGAGGAAACACCATATATTTT. The chain uses TRBV6-5 and TRBJ1-3, with no clear D. This CDR3 has 13 residues. CDR1 and CDR2 from the germline V gene are MNHEY and SVGAGI. Trimming removed 2 bases from V and 4 bases from J, with 6 bases in between.

The chain is built from TRBV9 and TRBJ2-1, with D possibly being TRBD1 (6 bases). V lost 2 bases to trimming and J lost 8 bases, with 11 bases between them. The CDR3 runs to 13 residues. Germline lookup yields CDR1 SGDLS and CDR2 YYNGEE. CDR3 residues: CASSVTGIDEQFF. The CDR3, as DNA: TGTGCCAGCAGCGTTACAGGGATCGATGAGCAGTTCTTC.

In this sample, this clonotype turned up many times. The gene calls are TRBV11-2 and TRBJ2-1, with 7 bases lining up with TRBD2. Trimming at V came to 1 base and at J to 4 bases, leaving 4 bases not matched to a gene. The CDR3 totals 15 residues. Germline CDR1 SGHAT, CDR2 FQNNGV. CDR3: CASSLGLAEYNEQFF. The CDR3 DNA reads as TGTGCCAGCAGCTTAGGACTAGCCGAATACAATGAGCAGTTCTTC.

This clonotype has at least ten counts. This chain links TRBV7-8 with TRBJ2-3; D not certain. The germline CDR1 and CDR2 sequences are SGHVS and FQNEAQ. The CDR3 has 13 amino acids. Between the trimmed V and J ends, which lost 2 bases and 2 bases, there was a span of 5 bases. Written as DNA, the CDR3 is TGTGCCAGCAGCTTAACCCACACAGATACGCAGTATTTT. Amino acids: CASSLTHTDTQYF.